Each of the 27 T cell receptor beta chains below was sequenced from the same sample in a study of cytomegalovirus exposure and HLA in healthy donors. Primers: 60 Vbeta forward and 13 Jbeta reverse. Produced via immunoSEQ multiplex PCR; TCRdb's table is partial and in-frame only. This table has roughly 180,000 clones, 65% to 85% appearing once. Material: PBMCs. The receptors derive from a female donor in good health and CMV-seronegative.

In DNA form, the CDR3 reads TGTGCCAGCAGTGTGGACAGGGTGGTGGAGAACACTGAAGCTTTCTTT. Translation: CASSVDRVVENTEAFF. This rearrangement joins TRBV6-1 to TRBJ1-1; 8 bases line up with TRBD1. Germline V CDR1 and CDR2: MNHNS, SASEGT. The CDR3 covers 16 residues. V gave up 4 bases and J gave up 1 base; unmatched junction bases: 8.

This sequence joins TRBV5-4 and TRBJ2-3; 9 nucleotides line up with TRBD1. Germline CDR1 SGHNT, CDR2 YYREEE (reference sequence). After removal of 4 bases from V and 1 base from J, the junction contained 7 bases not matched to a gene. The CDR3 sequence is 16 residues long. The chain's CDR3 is CASSQDRGGGTDTQYF. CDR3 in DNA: TGTGCCAGCAGCCAGGACAGGGGAGGGGGCACAGATACGCAGTATTTT.

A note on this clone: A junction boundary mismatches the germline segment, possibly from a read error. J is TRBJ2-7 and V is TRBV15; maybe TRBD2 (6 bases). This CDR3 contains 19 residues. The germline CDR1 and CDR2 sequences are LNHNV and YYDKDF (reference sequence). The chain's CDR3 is CATRRDWTNNATPFYEQYF. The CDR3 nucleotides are TGTGCCACCAGAAGAGATTGGACTAACAACGCGACGCCCTTCTACGAGCAGTACTTC. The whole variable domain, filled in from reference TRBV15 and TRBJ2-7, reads DAMVIQNPRYQVTQFGKPVTLSCSQTLNHNVMYWYQQKSSQAPKLLFHYYDKDFNNEADTPDNFQSRRPNTSFCFLDIRSPGLGDTAMYLCATRRDWTNNATPFYEQYFGPGTRLTVT.

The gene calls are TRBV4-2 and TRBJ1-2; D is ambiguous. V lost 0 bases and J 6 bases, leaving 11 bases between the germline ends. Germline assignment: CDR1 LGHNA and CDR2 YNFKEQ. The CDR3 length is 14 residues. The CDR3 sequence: CASSQDLGRDGYTF. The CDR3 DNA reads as TGTGCCAGCAGCCAAGATCTAGGGAGGGATGGCTACACCTTC.

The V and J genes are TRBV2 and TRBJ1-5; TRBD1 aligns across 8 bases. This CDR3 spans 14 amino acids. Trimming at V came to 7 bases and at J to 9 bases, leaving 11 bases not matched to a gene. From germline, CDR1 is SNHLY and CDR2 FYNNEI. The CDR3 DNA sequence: TGTGCCAGCACCGAAAGCAGGGGGCTGGGGCCCCAGCATTTT. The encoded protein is CASTESRGLGPQHF.

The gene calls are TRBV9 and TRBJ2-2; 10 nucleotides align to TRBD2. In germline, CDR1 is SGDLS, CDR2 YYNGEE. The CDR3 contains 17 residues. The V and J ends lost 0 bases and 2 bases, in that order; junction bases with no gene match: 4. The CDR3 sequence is CASSVGIAGGNTGELFF. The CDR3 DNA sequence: TGTGCCAGCAGCGTAGGAATAGCGGGGGGTAACACCGGGGAGCTGTTTTTT.

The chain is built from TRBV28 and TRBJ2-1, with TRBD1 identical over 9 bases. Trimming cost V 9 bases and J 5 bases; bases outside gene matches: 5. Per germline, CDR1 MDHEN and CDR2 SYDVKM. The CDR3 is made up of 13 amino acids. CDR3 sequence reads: CASTGGFNNEQFF. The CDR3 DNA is TGTGCCAGTACAGGGGGCTTCAACAATGAGCAGTTCTTC.

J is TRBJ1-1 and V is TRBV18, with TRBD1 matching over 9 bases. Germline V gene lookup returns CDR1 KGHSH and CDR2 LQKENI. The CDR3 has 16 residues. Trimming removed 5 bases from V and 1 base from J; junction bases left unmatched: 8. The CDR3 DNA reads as TGTGCCAGCTCATCCGGACAGGGGAACACGAACACTGAAGCTTTCTTT. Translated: CASSSGQGNTNTEAFF. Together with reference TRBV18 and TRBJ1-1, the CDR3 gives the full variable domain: NAGVMQNPRHLVRRRGQEARLRCSPMKGHSHVYWYRQLPEEGLKFMVYLQKENIIDESGMPKERFSAEFPKEGPSILRIQQVVRGDSAAYFCASSSGQGNTNTEAFFGQGTRLTVV.

For the CDR3, the DNA is TGTGCCAGCAGCTTAGGGCTAGCGGGGATGAACACCGGGGAGCTGTTTTTT. Translating it yields CASSLGLAGMNTGELFF. The chain joins TRBV7-2 to TRBJ2-2; TRBD2 matches 9 bases. J was trimmed by 1 base and V by 1 base; bases with no gene match: 4. The CDR3 sequence is 17 residues long. Germline V lookup: CDR1 SGHTA, CDR2 FQGNSA.

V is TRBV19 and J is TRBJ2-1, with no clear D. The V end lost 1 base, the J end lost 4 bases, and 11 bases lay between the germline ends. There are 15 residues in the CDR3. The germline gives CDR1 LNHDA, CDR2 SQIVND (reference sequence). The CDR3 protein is CASSIVASPYNEQFF. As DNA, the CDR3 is TGTGCCAGTAGTATAGTAGCTTCCCCGTACAATGAGCAGTTCTTC.

CDR3 nucleotide sequence: TGCGCCAGCAGCACGGACAGGGTGGGGTACGAGCAGTACTTC. It encodes CASSTDRVGYEQYF. The chain recombines TRBV5-1 with TRBJ2-7, with 8 bases identical to TRBD1. In germline, CDR1 is SGHRS, CDR2 YFSETQ. V shed 4 bases, J shed 4 bases, and the junction held 7 bases outside the gene matches. This CDR3 is 14 amino acids long.

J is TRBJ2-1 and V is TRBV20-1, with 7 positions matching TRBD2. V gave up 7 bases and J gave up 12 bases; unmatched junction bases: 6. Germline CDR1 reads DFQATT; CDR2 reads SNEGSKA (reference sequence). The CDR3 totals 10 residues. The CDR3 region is CSVTSVGQFF. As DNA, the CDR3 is TGCAGTGTAACTAGCGTTGGGCAGTTCTTC.

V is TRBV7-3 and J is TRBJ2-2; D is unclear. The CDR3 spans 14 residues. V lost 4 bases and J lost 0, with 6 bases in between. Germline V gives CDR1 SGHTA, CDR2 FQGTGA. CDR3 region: CASSYIANTGELFF. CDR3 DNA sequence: TGTGCCAGCAGCTACATCGCGAACACCGGGGAGCTGTTTTTT.

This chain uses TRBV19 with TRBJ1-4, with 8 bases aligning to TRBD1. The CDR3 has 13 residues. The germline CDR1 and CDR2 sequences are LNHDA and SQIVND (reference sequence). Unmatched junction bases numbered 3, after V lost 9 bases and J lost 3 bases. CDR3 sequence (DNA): TGTGCCAGCAGGGGGCCCGCTAATGAAAAACTGTTTTTT. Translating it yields CASRGPANEKLFF.

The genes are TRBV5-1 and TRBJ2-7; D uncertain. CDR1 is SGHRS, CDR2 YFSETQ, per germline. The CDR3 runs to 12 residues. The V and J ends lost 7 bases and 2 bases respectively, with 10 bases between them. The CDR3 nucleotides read TGCGCCAGCGCAGGCCAGACCTACGAGCAGTACTTC. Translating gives CASAGQTYEQYF.

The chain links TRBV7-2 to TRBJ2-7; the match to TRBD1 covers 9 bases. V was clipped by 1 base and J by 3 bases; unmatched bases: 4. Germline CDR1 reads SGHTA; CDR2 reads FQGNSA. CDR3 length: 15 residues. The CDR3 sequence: CASSLVGQGGYEQYF. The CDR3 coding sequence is TGTGCCAGCAGCTTAGTGGGACAGGGAGGCTACGAGCAGTACTTC. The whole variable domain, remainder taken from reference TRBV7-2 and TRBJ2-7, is GAGVSQSPSNKVTEKGKDVELRCDPISGHTALYWYRQSLGQGLEFLIYFQGNSAPDKSGLPSDRFSAERTGGSVSTLTIQRTQQEDSAVYLCASSLVGQGGYEQYFGPGTRLTVT.

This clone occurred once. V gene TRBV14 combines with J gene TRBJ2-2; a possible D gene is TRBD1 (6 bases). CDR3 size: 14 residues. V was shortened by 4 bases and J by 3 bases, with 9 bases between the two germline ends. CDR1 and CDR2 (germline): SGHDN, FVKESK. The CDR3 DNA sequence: TGTGCCAGCAGCCGACAGGTCGACACCGGGGAGCTGTTTTTT. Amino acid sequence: CASSRQVDTGELFF.

CDR3: CASSRDPSRVYEQYF. CDR3 nucleotides: TGTGCCAGCAGCCGAGACCCATCCAGGGTGTACGAGCAGTACTTC. The chain is built from TRBV6-6 and TRBJ2-7; D is possibly TRBD1 (5 bases). CDR1 is MNHNY, CDR2 SVGAGI, per germline (reference sequence). V was shortened by 6 bases and J by 4 bases, with 19 bases between the two germline ends. The CDR3 spans 15 residues.

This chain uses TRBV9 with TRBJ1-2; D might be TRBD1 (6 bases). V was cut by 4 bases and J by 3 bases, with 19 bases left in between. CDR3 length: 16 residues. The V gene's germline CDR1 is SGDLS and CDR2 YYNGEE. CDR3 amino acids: CASSPGKGGFDYGYTF. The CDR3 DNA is TGTGCCAGCAGCCCAGGGAAGGGGGGGTTTGACTATGGCTACACCTTC.

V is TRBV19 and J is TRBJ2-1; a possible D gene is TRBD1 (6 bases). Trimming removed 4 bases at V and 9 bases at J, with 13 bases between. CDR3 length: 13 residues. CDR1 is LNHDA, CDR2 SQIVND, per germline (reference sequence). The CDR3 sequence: CASSTGALGEQFF. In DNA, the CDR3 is TGTGCCAGTAGTACAGGGGCTCTAGGTGAGCAGTTCTTC.

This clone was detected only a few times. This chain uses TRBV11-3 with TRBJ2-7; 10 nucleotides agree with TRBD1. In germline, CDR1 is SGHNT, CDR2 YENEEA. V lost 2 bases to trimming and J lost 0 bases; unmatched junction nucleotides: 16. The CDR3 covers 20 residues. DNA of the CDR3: TGTGCCAGCAGCTTATTGGTGTCCCTCTCGGGACAGGGGATCTCCTACGAGCAGTACTTC. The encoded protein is CASSLLVSLSGQGISYEQYF.

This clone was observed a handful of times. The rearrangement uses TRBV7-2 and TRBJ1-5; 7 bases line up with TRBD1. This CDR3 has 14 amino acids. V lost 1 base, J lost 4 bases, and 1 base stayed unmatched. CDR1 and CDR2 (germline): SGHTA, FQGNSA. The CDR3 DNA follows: TGTGCCAGCAGCTTAGAACAGGGGAATCAGCCCCAGCATTTT. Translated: CASSLEQGNQPQHF.

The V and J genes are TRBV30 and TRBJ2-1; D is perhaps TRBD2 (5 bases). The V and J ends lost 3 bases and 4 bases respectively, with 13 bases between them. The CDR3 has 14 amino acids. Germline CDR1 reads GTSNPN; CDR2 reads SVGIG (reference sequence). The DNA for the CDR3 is TGTGCCTGGAGCCGGCCAAGGACTTACAATGAGCAGTTCTTC. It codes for CAWSRPRTYNEQFF.

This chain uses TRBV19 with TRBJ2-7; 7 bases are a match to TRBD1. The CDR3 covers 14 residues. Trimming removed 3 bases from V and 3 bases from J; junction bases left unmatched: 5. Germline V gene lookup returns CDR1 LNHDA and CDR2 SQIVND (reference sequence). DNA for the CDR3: TGTGCCAGTAGTATTGGCAGGGGGTTCTACGAGCAGTACTTC. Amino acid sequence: CASSIGRGFYEQYF.

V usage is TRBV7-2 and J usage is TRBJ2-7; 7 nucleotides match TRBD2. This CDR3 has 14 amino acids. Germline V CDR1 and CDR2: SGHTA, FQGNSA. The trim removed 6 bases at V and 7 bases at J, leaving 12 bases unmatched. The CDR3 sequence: CASRGDYFAGEQYF. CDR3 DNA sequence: TGTGCCAGCAGAGGGGACTACTTCGCGGGGGAGCAGTACTTC.

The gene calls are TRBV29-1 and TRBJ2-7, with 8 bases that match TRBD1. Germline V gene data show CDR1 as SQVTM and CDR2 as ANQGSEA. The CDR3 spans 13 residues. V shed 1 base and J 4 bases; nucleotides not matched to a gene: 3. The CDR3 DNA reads TGCAGCGTTGAAGCAGGGGGCGGTTACGAGCAGTACTTC. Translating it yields CSVEAGGGYEQYF.

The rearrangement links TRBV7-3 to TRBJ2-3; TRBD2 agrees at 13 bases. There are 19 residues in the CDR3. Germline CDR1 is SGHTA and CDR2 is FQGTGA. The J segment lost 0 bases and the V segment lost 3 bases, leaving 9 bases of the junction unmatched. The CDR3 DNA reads TGTGCCAGCAGCTTTCGGACTAGCGGGAGAATCTTAAGCACAGATACGCAGTATTTT. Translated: CASSFRTSGRILSTDTQYF. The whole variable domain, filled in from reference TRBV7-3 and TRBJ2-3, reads GAGVSQTPSNKVTEKGKYVELRCDPISGHTALYWYRQSLGQGPEFLIYFQGTGAADDSGLPNDRFFAVRPEGSVSTLKIQRTERGDSAVYLCASSFRTSGRILSTDTQYFGPGTRLTVL.